This TCR beta chain was sequenced for a study of T cell responses to AZD1222 COVID-19 vaccine. Study conclusions and caveats: It was only six AZD1222 recipients who were seropositive at baseline.

With regard to this clone: Its antigen is unidentified.

The V and J ends lost 4 bases and 3 bases respectively, with 16 bases between them. CDR1 and CDR2 (germline): SGHNT, YENEEA. The CDR3 covers 17 residues. Generated by immunoSEQ multiplex PCR, the TCRdb table keeps only in-frame clones and is missing some. The table has 99,000 or so clones, 89% seen once. This clonotype originated in an adult who received the AZD1222 COVID-19 vaccine. The chain is built from TRBV11-3 and TRBJ1-6, with D perhaps matching TRBD1 (6 bases). Sequenced here: peripheral blood, sampled 28 days after the second AZD1222 dose. The CDR3 DNA reads as TGTGCCAGCAGCTCCCGGGGACATCCCCTCTATAATTCACCCCTCCACTTT. This encodes CASSSRGHPLYNSPLHF.